The 5 T cell receptor beta chains presented below share a single source sample, sequenced in a study of blood T cell repertoires in COVID-19. Only in-frame clones appear in the TCRdb table, and some are missing; sequencing was by immunoSEQ multiplex PCR. The sample contains some 200,000 clones, around 81% of which appear only once. The sequenced sample was peripheral blood. The receptors derive from a woman between 65 and 79 years old with acute or convalescent COVID-19.

The chain couples TRBV3-1 (or the pseudogene TRBV3-2) to TRBJ2-5; a possible D gene is TRBD2 (6 bases). Looked up from germline, CDR1 is LGHDT and CDR2 is YNNKEL (reference sequence). The CDR3 contains 14 residues. Deletions cut 1 base from V and 1 base from J, with 7 bases between. The CDR3 loop reads CASSQGRGQETQYF. The CDR3 DNA reads as TGTGCCAGCAGCCAAGGGAGGGGCCAAGAGACCCAGTACTTC.

This clone was detected once. This chain connects TRBV4-1 to TRBJ2-5; 8 bases map to TRBD1. The CDR3 totals 17 residues. V was clipped by 4 bases and J by 4 bases; unmatched bases: 14. CDR1 MGHRA and CDR2 YSYEKL come from the germline V gene. This CDR3 is CASSLSPSQGASETQYF. CDR3 bases: TGCGCCAGCAGCCTTTCCCCTTCCCAGGGGGCGTCAGAGACCCAGTACTTC.

V gene TRBV5-4 combines with J gene TRBJ1-3; possible D gene TRBD1, 5 bases. The length of the CDR3 is 16 residues. Germline V gives CDR1 SGHNT, CDR2 YYREEE (reference sequence). V lost 2 bases to trimming and J lost 0 bases, with 12 bases between them. The chain's CDR3 is CASSLDSSLSGNTIYF. In DNA, the CDR3 is TGTGCCAGCAGCTTAGACAGTTCCCTCTCTGGAAACACCATATATTTT.

This clone has just one count. The chain employs TRBV5-6 and TRBJ1-1; TRBD1 matches at 8 bases. There are 13 residues in the CDR3. The J segment lost 7 bases and the V segment lost 0 bases, leaving 2 bases of the junction unmatched. Germline V CDR1 and CDR2: SGHDT, YYEEEE. Here the CDR3 reads CASSLGQGNEAFF. In nucleotides, the CDR3 is TGTGCCAGCAGCTTGGGACAGGGGAATGAAGCTTTCTTT.

V gene TRBV10-2 combines with J gene TRBJ2-3; 10 bases are a match to TRBD2. CDR3 length: 17 amino acids. The germline CDR1 and CDR2 sequences are WSHSY and SAAADI. The junction had 15 bases not matched to a gene; V was cut back by 6 bases and J by 6 bases. The CDR3 spells CASSDDTLAGVLDTQYF. The CDR3 DNA sequence: TGCGCCAGCAGCGATGATACTCTAGCGGGGGTTCTTGATACGCAGTATTTT.